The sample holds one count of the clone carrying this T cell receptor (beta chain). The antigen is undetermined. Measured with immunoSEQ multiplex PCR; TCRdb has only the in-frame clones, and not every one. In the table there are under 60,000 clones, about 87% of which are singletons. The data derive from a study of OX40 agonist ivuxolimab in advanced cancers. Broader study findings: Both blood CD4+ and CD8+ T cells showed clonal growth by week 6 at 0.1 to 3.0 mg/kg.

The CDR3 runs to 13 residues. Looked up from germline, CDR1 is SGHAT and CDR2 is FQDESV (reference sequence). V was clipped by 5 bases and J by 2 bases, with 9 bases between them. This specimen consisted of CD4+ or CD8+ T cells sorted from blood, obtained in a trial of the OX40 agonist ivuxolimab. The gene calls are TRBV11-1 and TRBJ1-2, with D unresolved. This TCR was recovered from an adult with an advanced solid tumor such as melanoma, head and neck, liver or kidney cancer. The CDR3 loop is CASSTRLNYGYTF. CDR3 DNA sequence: TGTGCCAGCAGCACCCGACTCAACTATGGCTACACCTTC.